This T cell receptor beta chain appears in the sequencing data of a study of cytomegalovirus exposure and HLA in healthy donors. Whole-study results and caveats: Most TCR sequences were seen very rarely across donors, but some public TCRs occurred in many. By HLA locus, TCR association rates varied in a later analysis, with DRB1 showing the most and HLA-C the fewest. Links to common viral pathogens appeared, in a later analysis, for several of the most significant clusters.

CDR1 is SNHLY, CDR2 FYNNEI, per germline. With 4 bases clipped from V and 4 bases from J, the junction kept 5 bases outside the gene matches. The CDR3 contains 15 residues. Sampled while nominally healthy, donors likely had unrecorded immune exposures. 60 Vbeta and 13 Jbeta primers were used in PCR. Some clones are missing from TCRdb's copy, which holds only in-frame ones; the method was immunoSEQ multiplex PCR. The sample consists of about 110,000 clones, around 71% of them appearing once. This clone was seen a handful of times. Its target is unknown. The conserved closing phenylalanine or tryptophan is absent in this CDR3, likely reflecting a read error.

The source is a boy between 5 and 17 years old in good health and CMV-seronegative. The sequenced material came from PBMCs. The chain recombines TRBV2 with TRBJ1-5, with 9 bases lining up with TRBD1. CDR3 amino acids: CASSGGTGTNQPQHV. The CDR3, as DNA: TGTGCCAGCAGTGGCGGGACAGGGACGAATCAGCCCCAGCATGTT.